A single sample is the source of the 30 T cell receptor beta chains below, sequenced in a study of blood T cell repertoires in COVID-19. Produced via immunoSEQ multiplex PCR; TCRdb's table is partial and in-frame only. This table holds fewer than 250,000 clones, 80% to 90% found once. The sequencing input was peripheral blood. These receptors came from a man over 45 with COVID-19, enrolled during active disease.

This clone was seen a few times. V is TRBV6-2 or TRBV6-3 and J is TRBJ2-3, with TRBD1 matching over 7 bases. CDR3 length equals 15 residues. V gave up 6 bases and J gave up 0 bases; unmatched junction bases: 6. The germline gives CDR1 MNHEY, CDR2 SVGEGT. The CDR3 is CASSRGGQSTDTQYF. DNA for the CDR3: TGTGCCAGCAGCCGAGGGGGACAGAGCACAGATACGCAGTATTTT.

This clone has just a few counts. V usage is TRBV4-1 and J usage is TRBJ1-2, with TRBD1 matching over 7 bases. V was pared by 2 bases and J by 8 bases, with 5 bases of the junction left unmatched. The germline CDR1 and CDR2 sequences are MGHRA and YSYEKL. This CDR3 spans 13 amino acids. In DNA form, the CDR3 reads TGCGCCAGCAGCCAAACCGACAGGGTAGGCTACACCTTC. Protein: CASSQTDRVGYTF.

In this sample, this clone turned up a few times. This sequence joins TRBV6-5 and TRBJ2-6; D gene uncertain. Germline CDR1 MNHEY, CDR2 SVGAGI. Between the trimmed V and J ends, which lost 7 bases and 0 bases, there was a span of 10 bases. The CDR3 contains 15 residues. The CDR3 nucleotides are TGTGCCAGCACCCGACTTGACTCTGGGGCCAACGTCCTGACTTTC. Translating it yields CASTRLDSGANVLTF.

This clone was recorded once. The V call is TRBV6-5, the J call TRBJ2-7, with 11 positions matching TRBD1. The CDR3 runs 14 residues. Germline-derived CDR1 and CDR2 are MNHEY and SVGAGI. V dropped 5 bases and J dropped 2; count of bases not matched to a gene: 2. The CDR3 DNA is TGTGCCAGCAGTAGGGACAGGGGGACCTACGAGCAGTACTTC. This sequence encodes CASSRDRGTYEQYF.

The J gene is TRBJ1-2, the V gene TRBV6-5; tentative D call: TRBD1 (5 bases). Germline-derived CDR1 and CDR2 are MNHEY and SVGAGI. Trimming cost V 6 bases and J 6 bases, with 17 bases left between them. CDR3 length: 14 residues. The DNA of the CDR3 is TGTGCCAGCAGGTGGGGGGAAAGAAGGGATGGCTACACCTTC. Translating it yields CASRWGERRDGYTF.

The chain has TRBV19 and TRBJ2-7; 11 bases are shared with TRBD1. V shed 0 bases, J shed 6 bases, and the junction held 4 bases outside the gene matches. This CDR3 is built from 15 residues. In germline, CDR1 is LNHDA, CDR2 SQIVND (reference sequence). The CDR3 nucleotides are TGTGCCAGTAGTATAGACGGACAGGGGGCTTTCGAGCAGTACTTC. Encoded protein: CASSIDGQGAFEQYF.

The chain combines TRBV30 with TRBJ2-5; D gene unclear. Trimming removed 4 bases at V and 3 bases at J, with 6 bases between. In germline, CDR1 is GTSNPN, CDR2 SVGIG (reference sequence). The length of the CDR3 is 11 residues. CDR3 sequence: CAWTQEETQYF. DNA of the CDR3: TGTGCCTGGACTCAGGAAGAGACCCAGTACTTC.

The gene calls are TRBV15 and TRBJ2-3; D might be TRBD2 (5 bases). The CDR3 contains 16 residues. Germline V gene sequence: CDR1 LNHNV, CDR2 YYDKDF (reference sequence). Trimming removed 1 base from V and 0 bases from J, with 11 bases in between. For the CDR3, the DNA is TGTGCCACCAGCAGAGGGACTTTTACTAGCACAGATACGCAGTATTTT. It is translated as CATSRGTFTSTDTQYF.

This clone was picked up a small number of times. V usage is TRBV12-3 or TRBV12-4 and J usage is TRBJ1-4; TRBD1 might be the D (6 bases). The V gene lost 4 bases and the J gene lost 11 bases, with 11 bases spanning the gap. The CDR3 spans 12 residues. The CDR3 bases are TGTGCCAGCAGTTCTCAGGGGTTTAAACTGTTTTTT. This sequence encodes CASSSQGFKLFF.

The chain couples TRBV18 to TRBJ1-1; 12 bases are shared with TRBD1. The J segment lost 4 bases and the V segment lost 6 bases, leaving 9 bases of the junction unmatched. The germline V gene encodes CDR1 KGHSH and CDR2 LQKENI. The CDR3 has 16 residues. CDR3 bases: TGTGCCAGCTCTCCCCGGGACAGGGGGCTCAGCACTGAAGCTTTCTTT. Amino acid sequence: CASSPRDRGLSTEAFF.

The CDR3 DNA reads as TGTGCCAGCAGCATCAGGCATAGCAATCAGCCCCAGCATTTT. Amino acid sequence: CASSIRHSNQPQHF. The chain employs TRBV7-2 and TRBJ1-5; D gene unclear. The CDR3 covers 14 residues. V lost 5 bases and J lost 0, with 8 bases in between. Germline-derived CDR1 and CDR2 are SGHTA and FQGNSA.

This chain uses TRBV30 with TRBJ2-6, with a tentative D call TRBD1 (6 bases). The CDR3 runs to 15 residues. CDR1 and CDR2 from the germline V gene are GTSNPN and SVGIG (reference sequence). V was clipped by 4 bases and J by 4 bases, with 14 bases between them. The CDR3 DNA follows: TGTGCCTGGACCACTCAGGGGTCCGGGGCCAACGTCCTGACTTTC. Its translation is CAWTTQGSGANVLTF.

The rearrangement uses TRBV19 and TRBJ1-2, with 9 positions matching TRBD1. Germline values: CDR1 LNHDA, CDR2 SQIVND (reference sequence). The CDR3 spans 14 residues. V lost 6 bases to trimming and J lost 5 bases; unmatched junction nucleotides: 7. The CDR3 DNA follows: TGTGCCAGTAGGCCACAGGGGGCTGGGTATGGCTACACCTTC. Its protein product is CASRPQGAGYGYTF.

This clone appeared a single time. This rearrangement joins TRBV3-1 (or the pseudogene TRBV3-2) to TRBJ1-6; no definite D call. Trimming stripped 0 bases from V and 6 bases from J, with 6 bases between. CDR1 is LGHDT and CDR2 is YNNKEL in the germline V gene (reference sequence). The CDR3 length is 14 residues. CDR3 coding DNA: TGTGCCAGCAGCCAAGAAAGTAGTAATTCACCCCTCCACTTT. Protein: CASSQESSNSPLHF.

V is TRBV6-5 and J is TRBJ1-2; 11 bases fit TRBD1. Germline V lookup: CDR1 MNHEY, CDR2 SVGAGI. The CDR3 covers 16 residues. Trimming cost V 2 bases and J 4 bases; bases outside gene matches: 6. For the CDR3, the DNA is TGTGCCAGCAGTTACGGACAGGGGGCCGAACCCTATGGCTACACCTTC. This translates into CASSYGQGAEPYGYTF.

J is TRBJ1-3 and V is TRBV6-5; D is undetermined. CDR1 is MNHEY and CDR2 is SVGAGI in the germline V gene. V lost 7 bases and J lost 0, with 10 bases in between. This CDR3 has 14 amino acids. The CDR3 loop reads CASKRGYSGNTIYF. The DNA for the CDR3 is TGTGCCAGCAAGAGAGGGTACTCTGGAAACACCATATATTTT.

This clone was found a few times. This chain uses TRBV4-1 with TRBJ1-2; 8 bases agree with TRBD1. Germline loops: CDR1 MGHRA, CDR2 YSYEKL. J was trimmed by 7 bases and V by 0 bases; bases with no gene match: 7. The CDR3 is made up of 15 amino acids. This CDR3 reads CASSQELAGGFGYTF. The DNA of the CDR3 is TGCGCCAGCAGCCAAGAACTTGCAGGGGGCTTTGGCTACACCTTC.

The chain employs TRBV5-1 and TRBJ2-3, with D possibly matching TRBD2 (6 bases). This CDR3 contains 14 residues. Trimming took 7 bases from V and 0 from J, leaving 12 bases between them. The V gene's germline CDR1 is SGHRS and CDR2 YFSETQ. CDR3 loop: CASGGGTSTDTQYF. Here the CDR3 DNA reads TGCGCCAGCGGAGGAGGGACTAGCACAGATACGCAGTATTTT.

V is TRBV6-1 and J is TRBJ1-6; weak D call: TRBD1 (5 bases). CDR1 and CDR2 (germline): MNHNS, SASEGT. The CDR3 has 15 residues. V lost 1 base to trimming and J lost 10 bases, with 14 bases between them. DNA of the CDR3: TGTGCCAGCAGTGAAGTGGGGGGGTTTAGCTCACCCCTCCACTTT. It is translated as CASSEVGGFSSPLHF.

Worth noting for this clone: Germline is not matched at one junction end, which may reflect a read error. Distinct nucleotide sequences in the sample also encode this CDR3. The J gene is TRBJ2-7, the V gene TRBV5-5; TRBD2 agrees at 7 bases. The CDR3 is 15 residues long. From germline, CDR1 is SGHKS and CDR2 YYEKEE (reference sequence). The CDR3 sequence: CASSLVPSGPYEQYF. The CDR3 region has the DNA TGCGCCAGCAGCTTGGTCCCTAGCGGACCCTACGAGCAGTACTTC.

The gene calls are TRBV5-4 and TRBJ1-2; TRBD1 matches 7 bases. Germline-derived CDR1 and CDR2 are SGHNT and YYREEE (reference sequence). The CDR3 totals 14 residues. V shed 4 bases and J 4 bases; nucleotides not matched to a gene: 7. This CDR3 is CASSADRLAYGYTF. The CDR3 DNA sequence: TGTGCCAGCAGCGCGGACAGGCTAGCCTATGGCTACACCTTC.

On this clone: Other DNA sequences in the same sample also yield this CDR3. J is TRBJ1-1 and V is TRBV12-3 or TRBV12-4; TRBD1 matches 7 bases. The CDR3 has 11 amino acids. Trimming cost V 5 bases and J 11 bases; bases outside gene matches: 5. CDR3 protein: CASSRQGEAFF. CDR3 bases: TGTGCCAGCAGTCGACAGGGCGAGGCTTTCTTT.

The genes are TRBV2 and TRBJ2-7; 8 nucleotides align to TRBD2. The length of the CDR3 is 16 residues. V gave up 7 bases and J gave up 0 bases; unmatched junction bases: 11. CDR1 SNHLY and CDR2 FYNNEI come from the germline V gene. CDR3 DNA sequence: TGTGCCAGCACCCTTGATAGCGGGACCAGCTCCTACGAGCAGTACTTC. Protein product: CASTLDSGTSSYEQYF.

The chain employs TRBV9 and TRBJ2-1; 10 nucleotides align to TRBD2. The germline gives CDR1 SGDLS, CDR2 YYNGEE. Unmatched junction bases numbered 3, after V lost 4 bases and J lost 2 bases. This CDR3 spans 15 amino acids. CDR3 region: CASSLGLAAYNEQFF. The CDR3 coding sequence is TGTGCCAGCAGCTTAGGACTAGCGGCCTACAATGAGCAGTTCTTC.

This chain uses TRBV6-5 with TRBJ2-4; D may be TRBD1 (5 bases). CDR1 is MNHEY, CDR2 SVGAGI, per germline. V lost 2 bases to trimming and J lost 3 bases, with 11 bases between them. The CDR3 sequence is 15 residues long. For the CDR3, the DNA is TGTGCCAGCAGTTACAACCAGGGTATCAAAAACATTCAGTACTTC. This codes for CASSYNQGIKNIQYF.

The chain couples TRBV15 to TRBJ1-2; TRBD1 agrees at 9 bases. The CDR3 runs to 15 residues. With V trimmed by 0 bases and J by 5 bases, 4 bases remained unmatched. The germline CDR1 and CDR2 sequences are LNHNV and YYDKDF (reference sequence). The CDR3 sequence is CATSREDRGGYGYTF. In DNA, the CDR3 is TGTGCCACCAGCAGAGAGGACAGGGGTGGGTATGGCTACACCTTC.

The chain has TRBV28 and TRBJ1-5; 10 bases match TRBD1. With V trimmed by 5 bases and J by 8 bases, 9 bases remained unmatched. Germline V gives CDR1 MDHEN, CDR2 SYDVKM. The CDR3 length is 15 residues. CDR3 amino acids: CASSLTGGSLKPQHF. The CDR3 nucleotides are TGTGCCAGCAGTCTGACAGGGGGCTCCCTTAAGCCCCAGCATTTT.

The V and J genes are TRBV7-3 and TRBJ2-1; TRBD2 agrees at 9 bases. Germline CDR1 and CDR2: SGHTA and FQGTGA. The CDR3 has 14 residues. With 8 bases clipped from V and 6 bases from J, the junction kept 8 bases outside the gene matches. The CDR3 sequence: CASQSASGVNEQFF. The DNA for the CDR3 is TGTGCCAGCCAATCAGCTAGCGGGGTCAATGAGCAGTTCTTC.

The genes are TRBV27 and TRBJ1-5; D uncertain. The CDR3 has 14 amino acids. Germline V gene sequence: CDR1 MNHEY, CDR2 SMNVEV (reference sequence). V was clipped by 5 bases and J by 0 bases, with 8 bases between them. CDR3 coding DNA: TGTGCCAGCAGTCCCAGGAATAGCAATCAGCCCCAGCATTTT. This gives the protein CASSPRNSNQPQHF.

The chain is built from TRBV19 and TRBJ1-4; TRBD1 matches at 7 bases. This CDR3 is built from 16 residues. CDR1 and CDR2 (germline): LNHDA, SQIVND (reference sequence). V gave up 8 bases and J gave up 0 bases; unmatched junction bases: 9. CDR3 bases: TGTGCCAGTTCCACACAGGGGCTATCAACTAATGAAAAACTGTTTTTT. Its protein product is CASSTQGLSTNEKLFF.